This T cell receptor (beta chain) appears in the sequencing data of a study of OX40 agonist ivuxolimab in advanced cancers. TCRdb's copy holds only in-frame clones and misses some; the assay was immunoSEQ multiplex PCR. The sample holds tens of thousands of clones, 94% seen once. This CDR3 is 13 amino acids long. There are a few counts of this clone. This sample comprised CD4+ or CD8+ T cells sorted from blood, obtained in a trial of the OX40 agonist ivuxolimab. The chain is built from TRBV21-1 and TRBJ1-2; whether TRBD1, the table's D call, matches the DNA was not checked. TRBV21-1 is reported as a pseudogene. The origin of this receptor is an adult with an advanced solid tumor such as melanoma, head and neck, liver or kidney cancer. This CDR3 is CASSKRQVYGYTF. CDR3 bases: TGTGCCAGCAGCAAGAGACAGGTCTATGGCTACACCTTC.